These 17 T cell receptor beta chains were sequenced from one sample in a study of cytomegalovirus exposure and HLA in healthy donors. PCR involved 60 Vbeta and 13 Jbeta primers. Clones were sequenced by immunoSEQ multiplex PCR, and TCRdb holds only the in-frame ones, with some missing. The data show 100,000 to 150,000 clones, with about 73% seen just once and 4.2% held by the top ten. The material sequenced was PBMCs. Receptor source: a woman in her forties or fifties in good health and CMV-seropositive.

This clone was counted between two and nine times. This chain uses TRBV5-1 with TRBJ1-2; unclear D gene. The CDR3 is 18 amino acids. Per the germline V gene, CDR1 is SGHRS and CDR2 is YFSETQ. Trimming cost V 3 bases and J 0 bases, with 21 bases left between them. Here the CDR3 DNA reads TGCGCCAGCAGCTCTACCCGGGAAGGGTGGTCGTCTAACTATGGCTACACCTTC. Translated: CASSSTREGWSSNYGYTF.

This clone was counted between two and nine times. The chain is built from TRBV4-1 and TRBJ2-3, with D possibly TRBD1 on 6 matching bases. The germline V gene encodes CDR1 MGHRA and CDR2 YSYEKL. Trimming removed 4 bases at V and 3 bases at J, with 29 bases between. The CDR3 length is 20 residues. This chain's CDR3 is CASSRGTPLQGSHVTDTQYF. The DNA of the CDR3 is TGCGCCAGCAGCCGCGGAACCCCCCTACAGGGATCACACGTGACAGATACGCAGTATTTT.

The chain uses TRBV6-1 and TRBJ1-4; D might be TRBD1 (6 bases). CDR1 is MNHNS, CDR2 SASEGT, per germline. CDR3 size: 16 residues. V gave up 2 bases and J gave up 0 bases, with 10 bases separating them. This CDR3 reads CASSEIRGTTNEKLFF. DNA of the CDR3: TGTGCCAGCAGTGAAATCAGGGGCACAACTAATGAAAAACTGTTTTTT.

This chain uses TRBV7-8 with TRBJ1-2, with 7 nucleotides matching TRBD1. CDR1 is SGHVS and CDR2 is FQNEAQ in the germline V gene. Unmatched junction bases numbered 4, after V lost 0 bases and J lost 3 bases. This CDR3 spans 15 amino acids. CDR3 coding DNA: TGTGCCAGCAGCTTAGCCCCGGGACAGCACTATGGCTACACCTTC. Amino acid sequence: CASSLAPGQHYGYTF.

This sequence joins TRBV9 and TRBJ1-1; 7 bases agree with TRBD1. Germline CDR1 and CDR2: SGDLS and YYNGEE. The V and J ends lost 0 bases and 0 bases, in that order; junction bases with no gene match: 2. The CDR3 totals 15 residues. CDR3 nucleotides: TGTGCCAGCAGCGTAGGGGACAGTATGAACACTGAAGCTTTCTTT. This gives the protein CASSVGDSMNTEAFF.

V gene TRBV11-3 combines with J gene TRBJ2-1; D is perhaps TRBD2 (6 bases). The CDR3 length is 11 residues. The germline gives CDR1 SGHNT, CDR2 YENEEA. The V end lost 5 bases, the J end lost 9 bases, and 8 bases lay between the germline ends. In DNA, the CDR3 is TGTGCCAGCAGCCAGACTAGTGAGCAGTTCTTC. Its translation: CASSQTSEQFF.

The CDR3 protein is CASGPTGSYEQYF. The CDR3 region has the DNA TGTGCCAGTGGTCCGACTGGCTCCTACGAGCAGTACTTC. The V gene is TRBV19, the J gene TRBJ2-5; D not resolved. Gene TRBJ2-7 matches the end of the DNA better, so the J call may be wrong. This CDR3 spans 13 amino acids. Germline assignment: CDR1 LNHDA and CDR2 SQIVND (reference sequence).

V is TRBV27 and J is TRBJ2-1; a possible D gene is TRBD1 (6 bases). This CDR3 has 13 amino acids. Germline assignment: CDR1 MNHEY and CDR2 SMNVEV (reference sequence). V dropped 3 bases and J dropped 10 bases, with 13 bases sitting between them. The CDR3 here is CASSFGGQGEQFF. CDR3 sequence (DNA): TGTGCCAGCAGTTTTGGGGGTCAGGGGGAGCAGTTCTTC.

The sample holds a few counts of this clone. CDR3 sequence (DNA): TGTGCCAGCAGCTTAGGGACTAGCGGGGCCGAGCAGTTCTTC. Its translation is CASSLGTSGAEQFF. The chain uses TRBV11-2 and TRBJ2-1; 12 bases map to TRBD2. Germline-derived CDR1 and CDR2 are SGHAT and FQNNGV. CDR3 size: 14 residues. The trim removed 1 base at V and 10 bases at J, leaving 2 bases unmatched.

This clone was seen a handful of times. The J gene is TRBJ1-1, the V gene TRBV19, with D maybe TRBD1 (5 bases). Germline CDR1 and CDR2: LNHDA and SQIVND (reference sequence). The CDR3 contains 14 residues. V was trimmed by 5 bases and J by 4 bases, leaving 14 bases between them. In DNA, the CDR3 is TGTGCCAGTAGTCCCCAGGACGGGGGCACTGAAGCTTTCTTT. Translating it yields CASSPQDGGTEAFF.

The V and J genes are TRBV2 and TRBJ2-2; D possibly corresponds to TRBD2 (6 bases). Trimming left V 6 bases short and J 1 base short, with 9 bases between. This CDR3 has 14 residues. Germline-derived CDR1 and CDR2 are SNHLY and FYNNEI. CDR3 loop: CASSRLGNTGELFF. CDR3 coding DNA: TGTGCCAGCAGCCGACTAGGGAACACCGGGGAGCTGTTTTTT.

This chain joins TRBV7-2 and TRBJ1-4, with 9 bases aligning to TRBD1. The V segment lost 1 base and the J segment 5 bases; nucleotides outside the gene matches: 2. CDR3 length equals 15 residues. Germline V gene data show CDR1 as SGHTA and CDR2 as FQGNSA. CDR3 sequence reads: CASSLGQGGNEKLFF. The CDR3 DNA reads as TGTGCCAGCAGCTTAGGACAGGGGGGGAATGAAAAACTGTTTTTT.

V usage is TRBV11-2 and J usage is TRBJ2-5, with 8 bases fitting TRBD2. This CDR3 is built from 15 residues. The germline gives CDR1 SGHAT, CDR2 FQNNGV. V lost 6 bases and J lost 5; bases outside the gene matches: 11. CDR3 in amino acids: CASRGIWTSRETQYF. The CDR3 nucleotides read TGTGCCAGCAGAGGGATTTGGACTAGCCGGGAGACCCAGTACTTC.

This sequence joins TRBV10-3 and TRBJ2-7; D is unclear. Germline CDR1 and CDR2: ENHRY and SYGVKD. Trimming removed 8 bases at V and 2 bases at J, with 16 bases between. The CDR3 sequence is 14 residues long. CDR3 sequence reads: CAIRGGADTYEQYF. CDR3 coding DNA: TGTGCCATCCGCGGTGGTGCAGATACCTACGAGCAGTACTTC.

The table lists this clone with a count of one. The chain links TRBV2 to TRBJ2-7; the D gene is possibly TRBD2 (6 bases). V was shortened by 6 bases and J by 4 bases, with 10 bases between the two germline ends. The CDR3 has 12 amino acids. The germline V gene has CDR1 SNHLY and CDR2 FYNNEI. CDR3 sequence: CASSPSGYEQYF. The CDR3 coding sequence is TGTGCCAGCAGCCCCAGCGGGTACGAGCAGTACTTC.

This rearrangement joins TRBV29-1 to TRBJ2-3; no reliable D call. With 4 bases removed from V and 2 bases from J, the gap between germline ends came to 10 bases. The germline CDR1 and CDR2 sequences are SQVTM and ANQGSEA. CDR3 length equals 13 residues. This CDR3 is CSVGGRLTDTQYF. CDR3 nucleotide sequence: TGCAGCGTTGGTGGGCGTCTCACAGATACGCAGTATTTT.

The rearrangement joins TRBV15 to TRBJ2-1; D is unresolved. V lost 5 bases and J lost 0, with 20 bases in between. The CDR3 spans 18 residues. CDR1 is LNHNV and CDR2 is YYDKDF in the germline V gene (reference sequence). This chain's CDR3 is CATSRFYIGVSSYNEQFF. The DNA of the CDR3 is TGTGCCACCAGCCGATTCTACATCGGAGTTAGCTCCTACAATGAGCAGTTCTTC.